This T cell receptor beta chain was identified during a study of blood T cell repertoires in COVID-19. Study as a whole: COVID-19 samples collected from the United States, Italy and Spain covered acute and convalescent phases. From T cells, B-cell-depleted T cells, or PBMCs came the material, which was cDNA or gDNA.

Cohorts were determined from participant-reported clinical history. Original analysis: Researchers report that nucleated cell counts were estimated from reference gene primer amplification. Libraries were prepared by immunoSEQ multiplex PCR; TCRdb keeps only in-frame clonotypes and omits some of them. V and J calls and clone size are given by that table; D and trimming were obtained from the DNA. The sample has 200,000 to 250,000 clones, roughly nine tenths seen once. This clone came up once. Germline V gene sequence: CDR1 LNHDA, CDR2 SQIVND (reference sequence). There are 13 residues in the CDR3. The J segment lost 4 bases and the V segment lost 10 bases, leaving 9 bases of the junction unmatched.

The V call is TRBV19, the J call TRBJ1-2, with 7 bases lining up with TRBD1. The sequence was obtained from a woman in her late teens or twenties in a cohort exposed to, infected with or recovered from COVID-19 (not recorded which). Sequenced sample: PBMCs or T cells enriched from blood (not recorded which). The DNA for the CDR3 is TGTGCCACCTTAGGGACAGTCGGCTATGGCTACACCTTC. This gives the protein CATLGTVGYGYTF.